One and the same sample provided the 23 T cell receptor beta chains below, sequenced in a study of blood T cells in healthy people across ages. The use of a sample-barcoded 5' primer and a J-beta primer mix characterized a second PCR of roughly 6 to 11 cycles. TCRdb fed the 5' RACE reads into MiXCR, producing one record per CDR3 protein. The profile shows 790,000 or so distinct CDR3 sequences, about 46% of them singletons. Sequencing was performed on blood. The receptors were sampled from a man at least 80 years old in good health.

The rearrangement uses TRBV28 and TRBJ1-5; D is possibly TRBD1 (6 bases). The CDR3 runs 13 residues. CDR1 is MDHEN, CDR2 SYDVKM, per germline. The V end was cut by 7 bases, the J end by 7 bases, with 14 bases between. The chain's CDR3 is CASTGHPVQPQHF. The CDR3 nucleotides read TGTGCCAGCACGGGACACCCTGTCCAGCCCCAGCATTTT.

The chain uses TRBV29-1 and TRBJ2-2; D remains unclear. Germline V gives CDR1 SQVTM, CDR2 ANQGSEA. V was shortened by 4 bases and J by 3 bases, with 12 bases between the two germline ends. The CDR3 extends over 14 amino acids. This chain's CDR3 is CSVVEGQYTGELFF. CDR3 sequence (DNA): TGCAGCGTTGTGGAAGGGCAGTACACCGGGGAGCTGTTTTTT.

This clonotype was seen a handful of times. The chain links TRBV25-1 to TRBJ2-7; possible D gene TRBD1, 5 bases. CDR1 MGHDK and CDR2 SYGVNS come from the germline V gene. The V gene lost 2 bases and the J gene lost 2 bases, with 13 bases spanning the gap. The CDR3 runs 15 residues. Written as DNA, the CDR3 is TGTGCCAGCAGTGAACAGCAGGGTAAAACCTACGAGCAGTACTTC. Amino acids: CASSEQQGKTYEQYF.

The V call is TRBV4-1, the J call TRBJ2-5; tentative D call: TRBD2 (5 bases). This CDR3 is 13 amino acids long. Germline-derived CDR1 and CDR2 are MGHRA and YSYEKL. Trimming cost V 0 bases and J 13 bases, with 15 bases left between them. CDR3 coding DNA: TGCGCCAGCAGCCAAGAACCAGCGGACCGGCGGTACTTC. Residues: CASSQEPADRRYF.

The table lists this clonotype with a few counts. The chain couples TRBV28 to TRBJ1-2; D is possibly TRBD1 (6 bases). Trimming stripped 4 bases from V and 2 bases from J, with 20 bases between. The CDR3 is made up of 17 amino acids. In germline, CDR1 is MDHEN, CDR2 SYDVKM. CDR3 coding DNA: TGTGCCAGCAGTTCGAAAGGGGGGTTCCTAATGAACTATGGCTACACCTTC. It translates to CASSSKGGFLMNYGYTF.

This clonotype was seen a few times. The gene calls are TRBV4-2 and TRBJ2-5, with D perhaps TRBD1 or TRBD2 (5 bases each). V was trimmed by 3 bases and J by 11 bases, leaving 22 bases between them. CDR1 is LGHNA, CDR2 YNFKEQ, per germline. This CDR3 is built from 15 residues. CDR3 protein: CASSQEAVRGNEQYF. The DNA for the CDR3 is TGTGCCAGCAGCCAGGAAGCGGTCCGGGGCAATGAGCAGTACTTC.

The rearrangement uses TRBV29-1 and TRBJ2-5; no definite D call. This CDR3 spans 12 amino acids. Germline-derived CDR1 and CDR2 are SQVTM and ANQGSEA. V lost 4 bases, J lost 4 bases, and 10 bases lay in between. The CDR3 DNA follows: TGCAGCGTTGGCGTAGTGGGAGAGACCCAGTACTTC. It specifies CSVGVVGETQYF.

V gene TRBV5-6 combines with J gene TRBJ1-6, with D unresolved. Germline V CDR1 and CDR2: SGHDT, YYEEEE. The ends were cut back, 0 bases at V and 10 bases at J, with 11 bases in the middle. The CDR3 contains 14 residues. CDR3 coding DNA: TGTGCCAGCAGCTTGGTGGGCGCTAGCTCACCCCTCCACTTT. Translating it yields CASSLVGASSPLHF.

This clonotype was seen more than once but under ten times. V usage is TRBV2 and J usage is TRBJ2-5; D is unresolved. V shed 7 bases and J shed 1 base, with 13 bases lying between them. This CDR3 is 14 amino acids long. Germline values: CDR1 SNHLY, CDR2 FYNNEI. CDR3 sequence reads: CASNVIGPQETQYF. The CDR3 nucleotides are TGTGCCAGCAACGTCATCGGCCCCCAAGAGACCCAGTACTTC.

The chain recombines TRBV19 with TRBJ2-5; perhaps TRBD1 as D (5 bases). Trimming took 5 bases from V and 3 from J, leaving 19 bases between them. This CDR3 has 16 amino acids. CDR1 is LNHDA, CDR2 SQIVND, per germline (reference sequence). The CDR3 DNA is TGTGCCAGTAGTCCCCGCGCAGTAGGGGCAAAAGAGACCCAGTACTTC. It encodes CASSPRAVGAKETQYF.

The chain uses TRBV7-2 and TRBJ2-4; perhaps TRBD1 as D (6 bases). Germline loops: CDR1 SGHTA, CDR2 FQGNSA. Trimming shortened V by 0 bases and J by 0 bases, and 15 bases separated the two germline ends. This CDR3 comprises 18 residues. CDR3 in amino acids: CASSLAPTGPLAKNIQYF. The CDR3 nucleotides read TGTGCCAGCAGCTTAGCCCCAACAGGGCCCCTAGCCAAAAACATTCAGTACTTC.

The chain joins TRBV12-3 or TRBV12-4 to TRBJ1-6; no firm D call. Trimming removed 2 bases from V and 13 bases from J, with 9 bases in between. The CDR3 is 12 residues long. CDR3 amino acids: CASSLSLGPLHF. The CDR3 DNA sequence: TGTGCCAGCAGTTTAAGTCTCGGGCCCCTCCACTTT.

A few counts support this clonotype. The chain's CDR3 is CASSSRISEFF. The CDR3 nucleotides read TGTGCCAGCAGTTCTAGGATAAGTGAGTTCTTC. V usage is TRBV28 and J usage is TRBJ2-1; D gene ambiguous. This CDR3 comprises 11 residues. The V and J ends lost 4 bases and 14 bases respectively, with 12 bases between them. Germline V lookup: CDR1 MDHEN, CDR2 SYDVKM.

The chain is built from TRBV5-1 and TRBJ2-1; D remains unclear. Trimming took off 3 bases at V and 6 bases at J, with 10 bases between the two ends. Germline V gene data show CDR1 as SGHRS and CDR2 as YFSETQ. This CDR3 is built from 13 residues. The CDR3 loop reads CASSSDGINEQFF. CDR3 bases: TGCGCCAGCAGCTCGGACGGAATCAATGAGCAGTTCTTC.

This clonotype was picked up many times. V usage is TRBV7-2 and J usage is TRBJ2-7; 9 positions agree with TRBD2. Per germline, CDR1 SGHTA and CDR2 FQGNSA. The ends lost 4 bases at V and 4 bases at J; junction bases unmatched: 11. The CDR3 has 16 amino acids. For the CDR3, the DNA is TGTGCCAGCAGCTCTTCTTTAGCGGGAGCGGGTTACGAGCAGTACTTC. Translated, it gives CASSSSLAGAGYEQYF.

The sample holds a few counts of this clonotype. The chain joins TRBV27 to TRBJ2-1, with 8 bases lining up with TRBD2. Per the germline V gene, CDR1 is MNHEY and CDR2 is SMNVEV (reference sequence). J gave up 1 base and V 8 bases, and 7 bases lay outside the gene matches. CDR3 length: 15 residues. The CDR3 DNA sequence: TGTGCCAGCCGTTCCTTAGCGGGATCCTACAATGAGCAGTTCTTC. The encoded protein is CASRSLAGSYNEQFF.

The CDR3 here is CASRAGQGANQPQHF. The CDR3 DNA reads as TGTGCCAGCAGAGCGGGACAGGGGGCAAATCAGCCCCAGCATTTT. This chain joins TRBV2 and TRBJ1-5, with 12 bases lining up with TRBD1. Germline CDR1 SNHLY, CDR2 FYNNEI. The J segment lost 4 bases and the V segment lost 6 bases, leaving 4 bases of the junction unmatched. The CDR3 has 15 residues. Variable domain in full (rest from reference TRBV2 and TRBJ1-5): EPEVTQTPSHQVTQMGQEVILRCVPISNHLYFYWYRQILGQKVEFLVSFYNNEISEKSEIFDDQFSVERPDGSNFTLKIRSTKLEDSAMYFCASRAGQGANQPQHFGDGTRLSIL.

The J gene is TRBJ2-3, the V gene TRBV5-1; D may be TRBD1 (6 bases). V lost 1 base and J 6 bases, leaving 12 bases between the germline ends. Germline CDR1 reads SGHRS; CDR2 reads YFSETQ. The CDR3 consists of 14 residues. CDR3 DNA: TGCGCCAGCAGCTTGATTGGGGGCGCGGATACGCAGTATTTT. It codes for CASSLIGGADTQYF.

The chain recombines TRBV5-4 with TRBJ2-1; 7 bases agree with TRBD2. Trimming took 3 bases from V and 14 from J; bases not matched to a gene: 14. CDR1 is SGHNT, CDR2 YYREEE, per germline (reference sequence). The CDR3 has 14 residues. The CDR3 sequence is CASSSLGEGLSEFF. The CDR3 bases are TGTGCCAGCAGCTCCTTGGGGGAGGGCCTAAGCGAGTTCTTC.

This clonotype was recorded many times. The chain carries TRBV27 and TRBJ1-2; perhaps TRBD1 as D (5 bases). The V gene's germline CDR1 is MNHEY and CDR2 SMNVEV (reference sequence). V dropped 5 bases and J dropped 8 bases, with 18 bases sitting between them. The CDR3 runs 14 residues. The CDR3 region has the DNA TGTGCCAGCAGTATGTGGAGGCAGGGTAGAGGCTACACCTTC. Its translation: CASSMWRQGRGYTF.

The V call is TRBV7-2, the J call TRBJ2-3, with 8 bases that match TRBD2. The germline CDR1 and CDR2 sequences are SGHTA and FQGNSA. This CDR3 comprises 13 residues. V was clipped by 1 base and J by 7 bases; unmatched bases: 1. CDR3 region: CASSLVAGHTQYF. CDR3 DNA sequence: TGTGCCAGCAGCTTAGTAGCGGGGCATACGCAGTATTTT. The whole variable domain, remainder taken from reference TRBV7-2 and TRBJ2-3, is GAGVSQSPSNKVTEKGKDVELRCDPISGHTALYWYRQSLGQGLEFLIYFQGNSAPDKSGLPSDRFSAERTGGSVSTLTIQRTQQEDSAVYLCASSLVAGHTQYFGPGTRLTVL.

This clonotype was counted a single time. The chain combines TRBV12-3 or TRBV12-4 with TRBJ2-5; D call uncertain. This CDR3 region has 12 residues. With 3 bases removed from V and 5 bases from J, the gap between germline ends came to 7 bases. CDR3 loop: CASSLILETQYF. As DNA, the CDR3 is TGTGCCAGCAGTTTGATTCTGGAGACCCAGTACTTC.

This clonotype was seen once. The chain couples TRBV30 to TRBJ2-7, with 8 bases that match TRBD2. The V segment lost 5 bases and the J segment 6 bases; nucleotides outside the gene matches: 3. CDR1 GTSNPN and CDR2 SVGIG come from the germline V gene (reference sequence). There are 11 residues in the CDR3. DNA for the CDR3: TGTGCCTGGGGACTAGCATCCGAGCAGTACTTC. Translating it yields CAWGLASEQYF.